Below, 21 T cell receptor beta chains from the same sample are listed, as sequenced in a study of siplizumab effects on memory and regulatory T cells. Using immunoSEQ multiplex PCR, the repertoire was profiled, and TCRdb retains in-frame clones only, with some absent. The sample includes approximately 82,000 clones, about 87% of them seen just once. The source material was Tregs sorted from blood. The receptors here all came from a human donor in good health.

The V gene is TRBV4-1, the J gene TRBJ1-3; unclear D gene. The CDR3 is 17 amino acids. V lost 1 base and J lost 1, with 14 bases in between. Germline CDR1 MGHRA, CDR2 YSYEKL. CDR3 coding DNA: TGCGCCAGCAGCCAAGGGTTATTAACTGGATCTGGAAACACCATATATTTT. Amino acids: CASSQGLLTGSGNTIYF.

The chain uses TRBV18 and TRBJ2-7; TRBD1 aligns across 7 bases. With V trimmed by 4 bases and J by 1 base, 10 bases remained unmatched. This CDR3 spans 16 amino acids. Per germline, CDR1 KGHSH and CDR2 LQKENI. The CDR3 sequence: CASSLTTGSGSYEQYF. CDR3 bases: TGTGCCAGCTCACTAACGACAGGGTCGGGGTCCTACGAGCAGTACTTC.

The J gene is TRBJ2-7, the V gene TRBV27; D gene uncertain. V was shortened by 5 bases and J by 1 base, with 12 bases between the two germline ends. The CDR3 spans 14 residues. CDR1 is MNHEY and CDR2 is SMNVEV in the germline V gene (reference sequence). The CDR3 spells CASSPRPFSYEQYF. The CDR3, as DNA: TGTGCCAGCAGTCCCCGACCGTTTTCCTACGAGCAGTACTTC.

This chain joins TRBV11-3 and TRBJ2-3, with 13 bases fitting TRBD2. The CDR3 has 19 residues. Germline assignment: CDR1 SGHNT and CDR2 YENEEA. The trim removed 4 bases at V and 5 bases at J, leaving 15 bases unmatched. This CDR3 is CASSSPGPPLAGGIDTQYF. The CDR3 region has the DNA TGTGCCAGCAGCTCCCCTGGGCCACCACTAGCGGGGGGGATAGATACGCAGTATTTT. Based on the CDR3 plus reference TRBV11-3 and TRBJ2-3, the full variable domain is EAGVVQSPRYKIIEKKQPVAFWCNPISGHNTLYWYLQNLGQGPELLIRYENEEAVDDSQLPKDRFSAERLKGVDSTLKIQPAELGDSAVYLCASSSPGPPLAGGIDTQYFGPGTRLTVL.

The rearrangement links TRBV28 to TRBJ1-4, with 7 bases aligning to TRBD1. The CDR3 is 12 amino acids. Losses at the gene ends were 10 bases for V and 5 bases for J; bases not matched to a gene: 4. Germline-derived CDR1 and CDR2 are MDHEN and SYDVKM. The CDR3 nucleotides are TGTGCCACCTCGACAGGGAATGAAAAACTGTTTTTT. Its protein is CATSTGNEKLFF. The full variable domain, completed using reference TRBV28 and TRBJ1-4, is DVKVTQSSRYLVKRTGEKVFLECVQDMDHENMFWYRQDPGLGLRLIYFSYDVKMKEKGDIPEGYSVSREKKERFSLILESASTNQTSMYLCATSTGNEKLFFGSGTQLSVL.

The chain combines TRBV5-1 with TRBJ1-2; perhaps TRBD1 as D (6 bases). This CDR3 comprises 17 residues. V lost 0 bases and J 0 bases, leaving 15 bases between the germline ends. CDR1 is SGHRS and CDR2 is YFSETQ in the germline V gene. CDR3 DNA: TGCGCCAGCAGCTTGGCCCGCCAGGGGCCCTCTAACTATGGCTACACCTTC. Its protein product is CASSLARQGPSNYGYTF. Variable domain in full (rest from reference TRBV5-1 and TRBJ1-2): KAGVTQTPRYLIKTRGQQVTLSCSPISGHRSVSWYQQTPGQGLQFLFEYFSETQRNKGNFPGRFSGRQFSNSRSEMNVSTLELGDSALYLCASSLARQGPSNYGYTFGSGTRLTVV.

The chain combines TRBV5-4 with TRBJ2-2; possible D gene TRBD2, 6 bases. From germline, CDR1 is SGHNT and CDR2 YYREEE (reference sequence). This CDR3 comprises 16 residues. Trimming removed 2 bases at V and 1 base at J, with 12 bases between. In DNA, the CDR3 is TGTGCCAGCAGCTTAGGTGGGACTTGGAACACCGGGGAGCTGTTTTTT. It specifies CASSLGGTWNTGELFF. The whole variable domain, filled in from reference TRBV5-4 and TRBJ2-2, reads ETGVTQSPTHLIKTRGQQVTLRCSSQSGHNTVSWYQQALGQGPQFIFQYYREEENGRGNFPPRFSGLQFPNYSSELNVNALELDDSALYLCASSLGGTWNTGELFFGEGSRLTVL.

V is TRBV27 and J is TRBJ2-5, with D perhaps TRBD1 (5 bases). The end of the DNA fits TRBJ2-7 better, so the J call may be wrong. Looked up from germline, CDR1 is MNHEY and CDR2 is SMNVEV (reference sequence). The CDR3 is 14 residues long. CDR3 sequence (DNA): TGTGCCAGCACAAGCCAGGACACCCCTTACGAGCAGTACTTC. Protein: CASTSQDTPYEQYF.

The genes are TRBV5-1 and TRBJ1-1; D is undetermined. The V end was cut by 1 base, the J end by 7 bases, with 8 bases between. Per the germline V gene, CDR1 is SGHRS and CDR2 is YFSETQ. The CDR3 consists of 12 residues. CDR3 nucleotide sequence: TGCGCCAGCAGCTTGCCCCCCCGTGAAGCTTTCTTT. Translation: CASSLPPREAFF.

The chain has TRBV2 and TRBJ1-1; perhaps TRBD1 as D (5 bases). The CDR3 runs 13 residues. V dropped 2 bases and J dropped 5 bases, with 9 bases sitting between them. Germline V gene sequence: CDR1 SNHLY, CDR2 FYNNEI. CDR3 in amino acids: CASSEKGMTEAFF. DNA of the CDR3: TGTGCCAGCAGTGAAAAGGGGATGACTGAAGCTTTCTTT.

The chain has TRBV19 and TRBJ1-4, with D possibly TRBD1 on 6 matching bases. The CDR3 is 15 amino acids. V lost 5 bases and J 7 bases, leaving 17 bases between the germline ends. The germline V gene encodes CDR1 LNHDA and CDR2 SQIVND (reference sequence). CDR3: CASSSSGTRSEKLFF. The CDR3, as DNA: TGTGCCAGTAGTTCGTCCGGGACAAGGAGTGAAAAACTGTTTTTT.

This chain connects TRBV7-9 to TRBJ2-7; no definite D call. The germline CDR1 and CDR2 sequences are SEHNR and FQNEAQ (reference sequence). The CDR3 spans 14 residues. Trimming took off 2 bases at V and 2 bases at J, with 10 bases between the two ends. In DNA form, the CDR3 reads TGTGCCAGCAGCTTATCGTTCGACGCCTACGAGCAGTACTTC. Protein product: CASSLSFDAYEQYF. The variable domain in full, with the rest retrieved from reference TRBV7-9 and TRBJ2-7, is DTGVSQNPRHKITKRGQNVTFRCDPISEHNRLYWYRQTLGQGPEFLTYFQNEAQLEKSRLLSDRFSAERPKGSFSTLEIQRTEQGDSAMYLCASSLSFDAYEQYFGPGTRLTVT.

The DNA of the CDR3 is TGTGCCAGCAGTTATGACCGCCCCCCTGGCTACACCTTC. Protein: CASSYDRPPGYTF. The genes are TRBV28 and TRBJ1-2; D not resolved. The CDR3 totals 13 residues. Germline lookup yields CDR1 MDHEN and CDR2 SYDVKM. The V and J ends lost 4 bases and 7 bases respectively, with 13 bases between them.

CDR3 bases: TGTGCCAGCTCCCCCCCCGTGAACCAAGAGACCCAGTACTTC. It encodes CASSPPVNQETQYF. The chain is built from TRBV18 and TRBJ2-5; D uncertain. This CDR3 is 14 amino acids long. The germline V and J ends were trimmed by 6 bases and 0 bases, with 11 bases remaining between them. Germline CDR1 KGHSH, CDR2 LQKENI. Filled out from reference TRBV18 and TRBJ2-5, the complete variable domain reads NAGVMQNPRHLVRRRGQEARLRCSPMKGHSHVYWYRQLPEEGLKFMVYLQKENIIDESGMPKERFSAEFPKEGPSILRIQQVVRGDSAAYFCASSPPVNQETQYFGPGTRLLVL.

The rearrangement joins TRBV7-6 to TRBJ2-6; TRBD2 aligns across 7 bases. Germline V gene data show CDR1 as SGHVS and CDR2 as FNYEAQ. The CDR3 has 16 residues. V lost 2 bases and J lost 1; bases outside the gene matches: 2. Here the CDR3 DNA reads TGTGCCAGCAGCTTACTCGGGGGGTCTGGGGCCAACGTCCTGACTTTC. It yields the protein CASSLLGGSGANVLTF.

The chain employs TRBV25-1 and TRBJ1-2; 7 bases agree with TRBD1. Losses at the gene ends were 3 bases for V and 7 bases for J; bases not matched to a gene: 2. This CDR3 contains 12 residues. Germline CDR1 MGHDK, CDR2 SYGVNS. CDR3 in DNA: TGTGCCAGCAGTGACAGGGGGTTTGGCTACACCTTC. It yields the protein CASSDRGFGYTF.

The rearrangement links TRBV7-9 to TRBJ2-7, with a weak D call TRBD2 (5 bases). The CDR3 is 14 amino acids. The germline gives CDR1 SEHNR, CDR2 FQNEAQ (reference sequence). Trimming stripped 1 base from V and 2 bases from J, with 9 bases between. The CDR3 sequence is CASSLGTSTYEQYF. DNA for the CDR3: TGTGCCAGCAGCTTAGGGACTTCCACCTACGAGCAGTACTTC. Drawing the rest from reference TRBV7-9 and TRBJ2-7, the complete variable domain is DTGVSQNPRHKITKRGQNVTFRCDPISEHNRLYWYRQTLGQGPEFLTYFQNEAQLEKSRLLSDRFSAERPKGSFSTLEIQRTEQGDSAMYLCASSLGTSTYEQYFGPGTRLTVT.

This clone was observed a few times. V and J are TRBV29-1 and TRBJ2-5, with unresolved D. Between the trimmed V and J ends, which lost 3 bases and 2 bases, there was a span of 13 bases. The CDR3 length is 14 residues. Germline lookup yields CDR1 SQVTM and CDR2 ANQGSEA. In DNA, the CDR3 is TGCAGCGTTGAGAAGGGCAATTCGCAAGAGACCCAGTACTTC. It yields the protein CSVEKGNSQETQYF.

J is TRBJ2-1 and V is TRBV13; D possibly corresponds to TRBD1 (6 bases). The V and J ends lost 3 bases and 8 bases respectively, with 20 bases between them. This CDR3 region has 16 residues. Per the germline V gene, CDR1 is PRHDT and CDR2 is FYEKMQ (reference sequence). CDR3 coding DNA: TGTGCCAGCAGCTTCCTTGCGAACAGGGAAAACGATGAGCAGTTCTTC. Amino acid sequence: CASSFLANRENDEQFF.

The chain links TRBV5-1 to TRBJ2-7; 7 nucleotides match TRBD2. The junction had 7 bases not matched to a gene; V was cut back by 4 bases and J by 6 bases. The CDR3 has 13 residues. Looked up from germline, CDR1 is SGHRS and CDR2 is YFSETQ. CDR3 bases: TGCGCCAGCAGCCTGGTTTCGGGGGGCGAGCAGTACTTC. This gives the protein CASSLVSGGEQYF. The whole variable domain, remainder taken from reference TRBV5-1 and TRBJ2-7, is KAGVTQTPRYLIKTRGQQVTLSCSPISGHRSVSWYQQTPGQGLQFLFEYFSETQRNKGNFPGRFSGRQFSNSRSEMNVSTLELGDSALYLCASSLVSGGEQYFGPGTRLTVT.

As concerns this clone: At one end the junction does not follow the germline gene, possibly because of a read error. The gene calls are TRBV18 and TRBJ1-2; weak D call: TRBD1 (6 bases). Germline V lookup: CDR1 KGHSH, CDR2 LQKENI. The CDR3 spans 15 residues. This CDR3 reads CASSPQGIPNYGYTF. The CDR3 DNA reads TGTGCCAGCTCCCCACAGGGAATCCCTAACTATGGCTACACCTTC.